This T cell receptor beta chain is drawn from a study of blood T cell repertoires in COVID-19. The CDR3 totals 16 residues. Losses at the gene ends were 0 bases for V and 9 bases for J; bases not matched to a gene: 11. CDR1 and CDR2 from the germline V gene are MNHNY and SVGAGI (reference sequence). TCRdb keeps only in-frame clones here, not all; method: immunoSEQ multiplex PCR. The sample has about 210,000 clones, 88% seen once. This clone was seen once. The V and J genes are TRBV6-6 and TRBJ2-1; 7 nucleotides agree with TRBD2. The sequenced sample consisted of peripheral blood. This TCR came from a man aged 18 to 35 with active or convalescent COVID-19. CDR3 sequence reads: CASSYSYKRDRSEQFF. Here the CDR3 DNA reads TGTGCCAGCAGTTACTCTTACAAGCGGGATCGTAGTGAGCAGTTCTTC.